This note documents a single TCR beta chain sequence. Its antigen is unknown. Data came from immunoSEQ multiplex PCR; TCRdb stores just in-frame clones and leaves some out. Of just under 75,000 clones in the sample, about three quarters are singletons; the top ten hold 47%. The CDR3 spans 18 residues. The ends lost 1 base at V and 7 bases at J; junction bases unmatched: 11. Germline V gives CDR1 SEHNR, CDR2 FQNEAQ (reference sequence). The source of the sample is a study of T cell responses to AZD1222 COVID-19 vaccine. Findings and limits, study-wide: Two AZD1222 administrations were followed by greater Spike-specific TCR breadth and depth. No day 14 peak samples; only post-peak repertoires were characterized. In the spike-specific TCR repertoire, nearly half reportedly target unmutated variant regions.

The TCR sequence derives from an adult who received the AZD1222 COVID-19 vaccine. The source was peripheral blood, collected 28 days after the second AZD1222 dose. V is TRBV7-9 and J is TRBJ2-2; 11 bases agree with TRBD2. The CDR3 loop reads CASSLELAGVIGFGELFF. As DNA, the CDR3 is TGTGCCAGCAGCTTAGAACTAGCGGGAGTAATCGGTTTCGGGGAGCTGTTTTTT.